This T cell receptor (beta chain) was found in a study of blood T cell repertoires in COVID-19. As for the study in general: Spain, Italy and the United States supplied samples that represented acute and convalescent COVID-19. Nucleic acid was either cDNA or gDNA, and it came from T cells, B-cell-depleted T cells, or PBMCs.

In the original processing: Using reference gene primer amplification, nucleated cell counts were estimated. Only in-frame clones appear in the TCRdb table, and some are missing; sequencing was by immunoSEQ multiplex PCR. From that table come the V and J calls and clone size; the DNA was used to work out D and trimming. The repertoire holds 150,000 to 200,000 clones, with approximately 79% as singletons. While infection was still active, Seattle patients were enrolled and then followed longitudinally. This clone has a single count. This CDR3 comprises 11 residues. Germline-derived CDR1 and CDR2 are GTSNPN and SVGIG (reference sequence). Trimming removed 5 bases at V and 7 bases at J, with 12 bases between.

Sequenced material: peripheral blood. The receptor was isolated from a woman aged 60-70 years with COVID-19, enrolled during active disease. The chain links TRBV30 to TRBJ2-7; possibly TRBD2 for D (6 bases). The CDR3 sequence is CAWQVGGEQYF. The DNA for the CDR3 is TGTGCCTGGCAGGTCGGAGGGGAGCAGTACTTC.